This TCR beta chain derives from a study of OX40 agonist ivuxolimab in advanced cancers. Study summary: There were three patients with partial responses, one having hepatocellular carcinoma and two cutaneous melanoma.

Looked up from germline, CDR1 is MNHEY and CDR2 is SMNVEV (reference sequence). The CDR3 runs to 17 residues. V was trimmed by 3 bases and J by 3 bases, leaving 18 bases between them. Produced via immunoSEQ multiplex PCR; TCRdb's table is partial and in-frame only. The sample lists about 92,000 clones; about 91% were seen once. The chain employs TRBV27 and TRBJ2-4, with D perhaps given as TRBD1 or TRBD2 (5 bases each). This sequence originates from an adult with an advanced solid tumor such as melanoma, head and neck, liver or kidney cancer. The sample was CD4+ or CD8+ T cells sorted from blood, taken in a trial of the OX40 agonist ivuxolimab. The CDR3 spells CASSFLPGGGGKNIQYF. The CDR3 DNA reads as TGTGCCAGCAGTTTCCTCCCCGGTGGGGGTGGCAAAAACATTCAGTACTTC.